This is a list of T cell receptor beta chains from one sample in a study of shared clonotypes between healthy human individuals. The repertoire was sequenced with immunoSEQ multiplex PCR; TCRdb's copy has only in-frame clones and lacks some. Of about 2.1 million clones detected, just under 95% appear once; the ten largest clones hold about 1.6%. The specimen was naive CD8+ T cells from PBMCs. The receptors were gathered from a man aged 18 to 35 in good health. Some clones in this sample may be carry-over from other donors' samples. Each CDR3 is given with its conserved first and last residue. The D gene is left open where the match is weak. The listing skips clone size in some rows; elsewhere it reads once, few, many or a size class.

.	.	TRBV7-2	15	TRBJ2-3	TGTGCCAGCAGGTTAATAGGCAGCCTCACAGATACGCAGTATTTT	CASRLIGSLTDTQYF
.	.	TRBV2	12	TRBJ2-7	TGTGCCAGCGAGGCGAGCTCCTACGAGCAGTACTTC	CASEASSYEQYF
.	.	TRBV4-1	15	TRBJ2-2	TGCGCCAGCAGCCAAAGGGACAACCGAGCCGGGGAGCTGTTTTTT	CASSQRDNRAGELFF
TRBD2	.	TRBV19	16	TRBJ2-1	TGTGCCAGTACCCCGCGTACCGGGAGGGCTTACAATGAGCAGTTCTTC	CASTPRTGRAYNEQFF
.	.	TRBV13	19	TRBJ1-1	TGTGCCAGCAGCTTAGGCCTAATGGGGGGCGGGCGGATGAACACTGAAGCTTTCTTT	CASSLGLMGGGRMNTEAFF
TRBD2	few	TRBV28	14	TRBJ2-7	TGTGCCAGCAGTTTAACTAGCGGGAGTTACGAGCAGTACTTC	CASSLTSGSYEQYF
TRBD2	.	TRBV7-3	18	TRBJ2-3	TGTGCCAGCAGTCCGTCCCCCCTAGCGGGAGTGGGCACAGATACGCAGTATTTT	CASSPSPLAGVGTDTQYF
TRBD2	.	TRBV27	17	TRBJ2-1	TGTGCCAGCAGTTTCCCGGGACTAGCGGGGTTCAACAATGAGCAGTTCTTC	CASSFPGLAGFNNEQFF
TRBD2	.	TRBV7-2	16	TRBJ2-7	TGTGCCAGCAGCCAAATGCTAGCGGGAGGACGCTACGAGCAGTACTTC	CASSQMLAGGRYEQYF
TRBD1	.	TRBV6-1	12	TRBJ2-4	TGTGCCAGCAGTGGGACAGGGGACATTCAGTACTTC	CASSGTGDIQYF
.	.	TRBV11-2	13	TRBJ2-7	TGTGCCAGCAGCTTAGACGGATCTTACGAGCAGTACTTC	CASSLDGSYEQYF
.	.	TRBV29-1	11	TRBJ2-7	TGCAGCGTTGAACTAGTTCGCGAGCAGTACTTC	CSVELVREQYF
TRBD2	.	TRBV30	19	TRBJ2-1	TGTGCCTGGAGTGTACCCCCACGGCTAGCGGGAGGTAACTACAATGAGCAGTTCTTC	CAWSVPPRLAGGNYNEQFF
.	.	TRBV9	15	TRBJ2-3	TGTGCCAGCAGCGTAGCTTCGGGGGGCACAGATACGCAGTATTTT	CASSVASGGTDTQYF
.	.	TRBV13	12	TRBJ2-7	TGTGCCAGCAGCCCCGAGTTGAGTCGCCAGTACTTC	CASSPELSRQYF
.	once	TRBV10-2	12	TRBJ1-1	TGCGCCAGCAGTGTGGGGAGCCGCGAAGCTTTCTTT	CASSVGSREAFF
TRBD2	.	TRBV6-6	16	TRBJ2-5	TGTGCCAGCAGGACCCGGCGAGTAGCGGGAGTAGAGACCCAGTACTTC	CASRTRRVAGVETQYF
TRBD2	.	TRBV30	18	TRBJ2-4	TGTGCCTGGAGTGTACCCGGGAGGGCCCTAAGAGCCAAAAACATTCAGTACTTC	CAWSVPGRALRAKNIQYF
.	.	TRBV28	15	TRBJ1-2	TGTGCCAGCGGACTCCCCCCGCAGGGGTACTATGGCTACACCTTC	CASGLPPQGYYGYTF
.	.	TRBV28	10	TRBJ1-1	TGTGCCAGCGGTGCAGTAGAGGCTTTCTTT	CASGAVEAFF
.	once	TRBV27	17	TRBJ2-4	TGTGCCAGCTGTGAAGTCTGGGGACAGATTCCCGAGGGGGGTCTGTACTTC	CASCEVWGQIPEGGLYF
.	.	TRBV7-9	16	TRBJ2-1	TGTGCCAGCAGCTTAGTGTTAGCTTCCTTATACAATGAGCAGTTCTTC	CASSLVLASLYNEQFF
.	.	TRBV7-9	15	TRBJ2-7	TGTGCCAGCAGCACGGGACGGGGAGAAGGGTACGAGCAGTACTTC	CASSTGRGEGYEQYF
TRBD2	.	TRBV5-6	16	TRBJ2-1	TGTGCCAGCTTGCTGGGCGGGAGCCCCCCGATGGATGAGCAGTTCTTC	CASLLGGSPPMDEQFF
TRBD1	.	TRBV10-3	15	TRBJ2-3	TGTGCCATCAGTGCAACCGGACAGGGAACAGATACGCAGTATTTT	CAISATGQGTDTQYF
.	once	TRBV30	15	TRBJ1-1	TGTGCCTGGACCCTCCGGGAATACTTGAACACTGAAGCTTTCTTT	CAWTLREYLNTEAFF
.	.	TRBV10-2	14	TRBJ2-5	TGCGCCAGCAGTGAGGGGAAGGGAGGAGAGACCCAGTACTTC	CASSEGKGGETQYF
.	.	TRBV5-1	15	TRBJ1-1	TGCGCCAGCAGCTTGAGTTGGCGGGGAGGTACTGAAGCTTTCTTT	CASSLSWRGGTEAFF
.	.	TRBV5-1	14	TRBJ2-7	TGCGCCAGCAGCGGGTGGCCGGGGGCCTACGAGCAGTACTTC	CASSGWPGAYEQYF
.	.	TRBV28	11	TRBJ2-7	TGTGCCAGCAGTTTAGGTCCCGAGCAGTACTTC	CASSLGPEQYF
TRBD1	once	TRBV6-6	14	TRBJ1-1	TGTGCCAGCAGTTACTTTACAGGGGGGACTGAAGCTTTCTTT	CASSYFTGGTEAFF
.	.	TRBV30	15	TRBJ1-2	TGTGCCTGGAGTGTCAAACCGGGTTCTAACTATGGCTACACCTTC	CAWSVKPGSNYGYTF
TRBD1	.	TRBV5-4	17	TRBJ1-1	TGTGCCAGCAGCTTGGTGGGCATGACAGGGCGGGACACTGAAGCTTTCTTT	CASSLVGMTGRDTEAFF
TRBD2	.	TRBV28	18	TRBJ2-7	TGTGCCAGCAGCAAGAGACCCACACTAGCGGGGCTTAACTACGAGCAGTACTTC	CASSKRPTLAGLNYEQYF
.	.	TRBV27	19	TRBJ1-5	TGTGCCAGCAGCGCGCTCACTATCAGGGACGGAATTATAGATCAGCCCCAGCATTTT	CASSALTIRDGIIDQPQHF